Only a few counts were recorded for the clone carrying this T cell receptor (beta chain). These data originate in a study of blood T cell repertoires in COVID-19. Study-level background: There were acute and convalescent COVID-19 samples, and they came from the United States, Italy and Spain. From T cells, B-cell-depleted T cells, or PBMCs came the material, which was cDNA or gDNA.

Germline-derived CDR1 and CDR2 are SGHNT and YENEEA. This CDR3 is 14 amino acids long. Trimming shortened V by 1 base and J by 5 bases, and 11 bases separated the two germline ends. As handled by the study authors: Scientists estimated how many nucleated cells there were by amplifying reference gene primers. Sequenced by immunoSEQ multiplex PCR; TCRdb stores in-frame clones only, minus some. V and J calls and clone size are given by that table; D and trimming were obtained from the DNA. Of 90,000 to 120,000 clones listed, about four fifths are singletons. This chain connects TRBV11-3 to TRBJ2-5; unclear D gene. The source is a man in his fifties or sixties with acute or convalescent COVID-19. The sample taken for sequencing was peripheral blood. CDR3 nucleotides: TGTGCCAGCAGCTTAGTCCGTTCCGCGGAGACCCAGTACTTC. Encoded protein: CASSLVRSAETQYF.